This paragraph reports one T cell receptor beta chain. This sample is part of a study of technical replicates of blood from several donors. CDR3 size: 12 residues. Losses at the gene ends were 5 bases for V and 8 bases for J; bases not matched to a gene: 5. From germline, CDR1 is MGHRA and CDR2 YSYEKL. Repertoires were generated with immunoSEQ multiplex PCR, while TCRdb's copy carries only in-frame clones and drops some. The data contain about 81,000 clones, 90% to 97% of them singletons. The chain links TRBV4-1 to TRBJ1-2; TRBD1 matches at 7 bases. This sequence was found in a human donor in good health. Sequenced material: T cells isolated from PBMCs. The CDR3: CASSKQGSGYTF. The DNA for the CDR3 is TGCGCCAGCAGCAAACAGGGGAGCGGCTACACCTTC.